These 28 T cell receptor beta chains were sequenced from one sample in a study of cytomegalovirus exposure and HLA in healthy donors (TCRdb year 2017). Library preparation used the immunoSEQ multiplex PCR assay. A mixture of 60 forward primers for TCR Vbeta segments and 13 reverse primers for TCR Jbeta segments was used in the multiplex PCR. TCRdb obtained this table from immuneACCESS and retained in-frame rearrangements with V and J assigned. These tables miss some clones; where compared with another copy, unresolved V genes account for less than half of the shortfall, and the remainder is unexplained. A total of 100,000 to 150,000 clones appear in this sample, approximately 73% of them only once. The ten largest account for approximately 4.3% of the sample. The sample taken for sequencing was PBMCs. The receptors originated from a man in his 60s in good health and CMV-seropositive.

V is TRBV20-1 and J is TRBJ1-5; possibly TRBD1 for D (5 bases). This CDR3 has 11 amino acids. V lost 1 base to trimming and J lost 9 bases, with 7 bases between them. CDR1 and CDR2 from the germline V gene are DFQATT and SNEGSKA (reference sequence). CDR3 protein: CSARGGGPQHF. CDR3 DNA sequence: TGCAGTGCTAGAGGCGGGGGGCCCCAGCATTTT.

The chain has TRBV5-6 and TRBJ2-2, with 8 bases aligning to TRBD2. V gave up 2 bases and J gave up 4 bases; unmatched junction bases: 4. This CDR3 region has 15 residues. CDR1 is SGHDT and CDR2 is YYEEEE in the germline V gene. The CDR3 DNA sequence: TGTGCCAGCAGCTTAGTAGCGGGGAGCACCGGGGAGCTGTTTTTT. It is translated as CASSLVAGSTGELFF. Together with reference TRBV5-6 and TRBJ2-2, the CDR3 gives the full variable domain: DAGVTQSPTHLIKTRGQQVTLRCSPKSGHDTVSWYQQALGQGPQFIFQYYEEEERQRGNFPDRFSGHQFPNYSSELNVNALLLGDSALYLCASSLVAGSTGELFFGEGSRLTVL.

The CDR3 sequence: CASSLLKETQYF. CDR3 coding DNA: TGCGCCAGCAGCTTACTGAAAGAGACCCAGTACTTC. The chain combines TRBV5-1 with TRBJ2-5; no clear D. This CDR3 contains 12 residues. Germline CDR1 reads SGHRS; CDR2 reads YFSETQ. V was shortened by 2 bases and J by 3 bases, with 5 bases between the two germline ends. Drawing the rest from reference TRBV5-1 and TRBJ2-5, the complete variable domain is KAGVTQTPRYLIKTRGQQVTLSCSPISGHRSVSWYQQTPGQGLQFLFEYFSETQRNKGNFPGRFSGRQFSNSRSEMNVSTLELGDSALYLCASSLLKETQYFGPGTRLLVL.

The rearrangement joins TRBV5-4 to TRBJ1-2; D gene unclear. Trimming stripped 7 bases from V and 5 bases from J, with 9 bases between. Germline lookup yields CDR1 SGHNT and CDR2 YYREEE (reference sequence). The CDR3 has 11 residues. The DNA for the CDR3 is TGTGCCAGCGCCGCACAGTATGGCTACACCTTC. Protein sequence: CASAAQYGYTF.

The V gene is TRBV5-1, the J gene TRBJ1-3; D not resolved. Germline values: CDR1 SGHRS, CDR2 YFSETQ. Deletions cut 2 bases from V and 4 bases from J, with 13 bases between. This CDR3 comprises 15 residues. In DNA form, the CDR3 reads TGCGCCAGCAGCTTAAACGAATGGGAGGGAAACACCATATATTTT. Its protein is CASSLNEWEGNTIYF. The complete variable domain, with remaining parts taken from reference TRBV5-1 and TRBJ1-3, reads KAGVTQTPRYLIKTRGQQVTLSCSPISGHRSVSWYQQTPGQGLQFLFEYFSETQRNKGNFPGRFSGRQFSNSRSEMNVSTLELGDSALYLCASSLNEWEGNTIYFGEGSWLTVV.

The chain joins TRBV5-1 to TRBJ2-3; no definite D call. The CDR3 totals 15 residues. Germline loops: CDR1 SGHRS, CDR2 YFSETQ. The V and J ends lost 0 bases and 1 base respectively, with 9 bases between them. The CDR3 bases are TGCGCCAGCAGCTTGGTGAACAGCCGCACAGATACGCAGTATTTT. It yields the protein CASSLVNSRTDTQYF.

This clone was recorded a few times. The chain couples TRBV29-1 to TRBJ2-5, with 8 bases identical to TRBD1. CDR1 is SQVTM and CDR2 is ANQGSEA in the germline V gene. The CDR3 consists of 13 residues. V gave up 4 bases and J gave up 4 bases; unmatched junction bases: 5. This CDR3 is CSVGQGTAETQYF. In nucleotides, the CDR3 is TGCAGCGTTGGACAGGGGACCGCAGAGACCCAGTACTTC.

The chain carries TRBV11-3 and TRBJ2-1; D is ambiguous. Germline CDR1 is SGHNT and CDR2 is YENEEA. V lost 5 bases to trimming and J lost 0 bases, with 14 bases between them. This CDR3 spans 16 amino acids. The CDR3 DNA reads TGTGCCAGCAGCAAAGCAGGTGTCAGCTCCTACAATGAGCAGTTCTTC. Translation: CASSKAGVSSYNEQFF.

The J gene is TRBJ1-6, the V gene TRBV5-1; possibly TRBD1 for D (5 bases). CDR1 and CDR2 from the germline V gene are SGHRS and YFSETQ. Trimming shortened V by 4 bases and J by 2 bases, and 10 bases separated the two germline ends. The CDR3 is 15 amino acids. For the CDR3, the DNA is TGCGCCAGCAGCGGGGCGGGAACCTATAATTCACCCCTCCACTTT. Residues: CASSGAGTYNSPLHF.

The rearrangement links TRBV5-1 to TRBJ2-7; 10 bases line up with TRBD1. Germline loops: CDR1 SGHRS, CDR2 YFSETQ. Germline trimming cut 4 bases from V and 5 bases from J; bases unmatched to any gene: 6. The CDR3 consists of 14 residues. CDR3 in DNA: TGCGCCAGCAGCGCGGACAGGGGGGTCGACGAGCAGTACTTC. Amino acid sequence: CASSADRGVDEQYF.

This clone was found a few times. This rearrangement joins TRBV6-1 to TRBJ2-3; 11 nucleotides line up with TRBD1. V lost 6 bases, J lost 5 bases, and 7 bases stayed unmatched. The germline gives CDR1 MNHNS, CDR2 SASEGT. The CDR3 length is 15 residues. CDR3 coding DNA: TGTGCCAGCAGGGGACAGGGGGGGGAAGGAGATACGCAGTATTTT. Protein: CASRGQGGEGDTQYF.

The sample holds a few counts of this clone. The chain is built from TRBV5-4 and TRBJ2-3, with TRBD1 matching over 7 bases. In germline, CDR1 is SGHNT, CDR2 YYREEE (reference sequence). CDR3 length: 14 residues. V was clipped by 4 bases and J by 3 bases; unmatched bases: 5. CDR3 nucleotide sequence: TGTGCCAGCAGCCCCGACAGGGTAACAGATACGCAGTATTTT. Residues: CASSPDRVTDTQYF.

The V call is TRBV5-1, the J call TRBJ2-7; D not resolved. V shed 2 bases and J shed 2 bases, with 11 bases lying between them. The CDR3 sequence is 14 residues long. The germline V gene encodes CDR1 SGHRS and CDR2 YFSETQ. For the CDR3, the DNA is TGCGCCAGCAGCTTTACCATCTCTACCTACGAGCAGTACTTC. Its protein is CASSFTISTYEQYF.

The genes are TRBV7-6 and TRBJ2-5; 9 bases are a match to TRBD2. The CDR3 extends over 16 amino acids. Germline CDR1 and CDR2: SGHVS and FNYEAQ. The ends lost 2 bases at V and 2 bases at J; junction bases unmatched: 6. CDR3 amino acids: CASSLNPAGGQETQYF. CDR3 sequence (DNA): TGTGCCAGCAGCTTAAATCCAGCGGGGGGTCAAGAGACCCAGTACTTC.

The rearrangement joins TRBV7-3 to TRBJ2-2; D is undetermined. Looked up from germline, CDR1 is SGHTA and CDR2 is FQGTGA. The ends were cut back, 1 base at V and 4 bases at J, with 7 bases in the middle. This CDR3 has 14 residues. Here the CDR3 DNA reads TGTGCCAGCAGCTTAAACTCTGGCACCGGGGAGCTGTTTTTT. It translates to CASSLNSGTGELFF.

The chain links TRBV5-6 to TRBJ1-2; the D gene is possibly TRBD1 (6 bases). Germline CDR1 is SGHDT and CDR2 is YYEEEE. The V end lost 0 bases, the J end lost 6 bases, and 9 bases lay between the germline ends. The CDR3 runs to 13 residues. The CDR3 loop is CASSLDREHGYTF. In DNA, the CDR3 is TGTGCCAGCAGCTTGGACAGGGAACATGGCTACACCTTC.

J is TRBJ1-1 and V is TRBV23-1, with TRBD1 as a possible D gene (6 bases). TRBV23-1 is designated an ORF whose function remains uncertain. Trimming removed 2 bases from V and 10 bases from J, with 11 bases in between. The CDR3 sequence is 12 residues long. The CDR3 sequence is CASSQIATGAFF. The CDR3 coding sequence is TGCGCCAGCAGTCAAATAGCGACAGGAGCTTTCTTT.

The chain joins TRBV30 to TRBJ1-5; D remains ambiguous. V was clipped by 1 base and J by 1 base, with 8 bases between them. Germline V CDR1 and CDR2: GTSNPN, SVGIG (reference sequence). The CDR3 covers 14 residues. Here the CDR3 DNA reads TGTGCCTGGAGTGCCGGGGAAAGCAATCAGCCCCAGCATTTT. This translates into CAWSAGESNQPQHF.

This clone was counted between two and nine times. V is TRBV5-1 and J is TRBJ1-2, with D possibly matching TRBD1 (6 bases). The CDR3 totals 16 residues. Germline lookup yields CDR1 SGHRS and CDR2 YFSETQ. Trimming stripped 2 bases from V and 3 bases from J, with 17 bases between. CDR3 DNA: TGCGCCAGCAGCTTAAACATAGGGGGGGAAGACTATGGCTACACCTTC. The encoded protein is CASSLNIGGEDYGYTF.

This clone was picked up a small number of times. The chain joins TRBV21-1 to TRBJ2-5; TRBD1 was called by the table and not checked on the DNA. TRBV21-1 is flagged as a pseudogene. The CDR3 has 15 residues. The CDR3 here is CASSKDRCFGETQYF. The CDR3 coding sequence is TGTGCCAGCAGCAAAGACAGGTGCTTTGGAGAGACCCAGTACTTC.

V usage is TRBV4-2 and J usage is TRBJ1-4; 9 nucleotides align to TRBD1. The CDR3 is 15 residues long. Per the germline V gene, CDR1 is LGHNA and CDR2 is YNFKEQ. V lost 3 bases, J lost 6 bases, and 5 bases stayed unmatched. The CDR3 protein is CASSHPGTGYEKLFF. The CDR3 DNA is TGTGCCAGCAGCCACCCCGGGACAGGGTATGAAAAACTGTTTTTT.

The J gene is TRBJ2-1, the V gene TRBV5-1; TRBD2 might be the D (7 bases). V was trimmed by 1 base and J by 8 bases, leaving 16 bases between them. This CDR3 is 15 amino acids long. CDR1 SGHRS and CDR2 YFSETQ come from the germline V gene. CDR3 DNA sequence: TGCGCCAGCAGCTTGCCTGGGGGGGCCGCCGATGAGCAGTTCTTC. It codes for CASSLPGGAADEQFF.

This clone was seen a handful of times. The chain combines TRBV9 with TRBJ2-7; 9 bases match TRBD2. The CDR3 spans 16 residues. Per germline, CDR1 SGDLS and CDR2 YYNGEE. With V trimmed by 0 bases and J by 7 bases, 11 bases remained unmatched. For the CDR3, the DNA is TGTGCCAGCAGCGTAGACGGAGGCGGGGGGGCCGGGGAGCAGTACTTC. This sequence encodes CASSVDGGGGAGEQYF.

The chain uses TRBV6-5 and TRBJ1-4, with TRBD1 identical over 8 bases. The CDR3 spans 15 residues. Unmatched junction bases numbered 6, after V lost 5 bases and J lost 4 bases. Germline V gene sequence: CDR1 MNHEY, CDR2 SVGAGI. CDR3 DNA: TGTGCCAGCAGTAGTCGGACAGGGAATAATGAAAAACTGTTTTTT. The encoded protein is CASSSRTGNNEKLFF.

V gene TRBV29-1 combines with J gene TRBJ2-1; no reliable D call. V lost 8 bases, J lost 10 bases, and 15 bases lay in between. CDR1 and CDR2 from the germline V gene are SQVTM and ANQGSEA. CDR3 length: 11 residues. This CDR3 reads CSLETSREQFF. DNA of the CDR3: TGCAGCCTAGAGACCTCCCGGGAGCAGTTCTTC.

The chain has TRBV27 and TRBJ2-1, with a tentative D call TRBD1 (5 bases). The CDR3 is made up of 16 amino acids. Germline V gene sequence: CDR1 MNHEY, CDR2 SMNVEV (reference sequence). Trimming removed 3 bases at V and 3 bases at J, with 15 bases between. The CDR3 DNA follows: TGTGCCAGCAGTTTCAGGGCTCAACGGAACTACAATGAGCAGTTCTTC. Encoded protein: CASSFRAQRNYNEQFF.

The chain is built from TRBV7-2 and TRBJ2-3; D perhaps matches TRBD2 (6 bases). The CDR3 has 14 amino acids. V gave up 3 bases and J gave up 3 bases, with 10 bases separating them. Germline V gene lookup returns CDR1 SGHTA and CDR2 FQGNSA. CDR3 nucleotide sequence: TGTGCCAGCAGCTTGGCGCGGGGTACAGATACGCAGTATTTT. Amino acid sequence: CASSLARGTDTQYF.

For this clone: Relative to the germline gene, one junction end is altered; a read error may explain this. V is TRBV2 and J is TRBJ1-5; unclear D gene. Germline-derived CDR1 and CDR2 are SNHLY and FYNNEI. CDR3 length: 13 residues. Here the CDR3 DNA reads TGTGCCAGCAGCGAAGAATCGAATCAGCCCCAGCATTTT. Its translation is CASSEESNQPQHF.